Below, 24 T cell receptor beta chains from the same sample are listed, as sequenced in a study of T-cell memory formation after mild COVID-19. Using its own MiXCR run on the 5' RACE reads, TCRdb lists one record per CDR3 protein. The sample includes a few hundred thousand distinct CDR3 sequences, about 15% of them seen just once. Sequencing was done on a sample of PBMCs or a T cell subset sorted from them (not recorded which). The receptors derive from a young man who had mild COVID-19 (a few samples of this study predate the infection). Cell type and time point are not known.

V and J are TRBV4-3 and TRBJ2-7, with TRBD1 matching over 8 bases. CDR1 and CDR2 from the germline V gene are LGHNA and YSLEER. The trim removed 4 bases at V and 2 bases at J, leaving 7 bases unmatched. The length of the CDR3 is 15 residues. The CDR3 region is CASSPAWTGPYEQYF. CDR3 nucleotides: TGCGCCAGCAGCCCCGCCTGGACAGGGCCCTACGAGCAGTACTTC.

The sample holds a few counts of this clonotype. The V and J genes are TRBV7-2 and TRBJ1-5; 10 positions agree with TRBD1. Germline trimming cut 2 bases from V and 5 bases from J; bases unmatched to any gene: 9. Germline V CDR1 and CDR2: SGHTA, FQGNSA. The CDR3 contains 17 residues. The CDR3 loop is CASSLLGTGAKHQPQHF. The CDR3, as DNA: TGTGCCAGCAGCTTACTAGGGACAGGGGCCAAACATCAGCCCCAGCATTTT.

The chain combines TRBV29-1 with TRBJ2-5; TRBD2 matches 9 bases. The CDR3 is made up of 14 amino acids. Trimming cost V 1 base and J 3 bases; bases outside gene matches: 3. CDR1 is SQVTM, CDR2 ANQGSEA, per germline. As DNA, the CDR3 is TGCAGCGTTGAAGTGGGACTAGCAGAAGAGACCCAGTACTTC. Translated: CSVEVGLAEETQYF.

The rearrangement joins TRBV4-1 to TRBJ2-7; D may be TRBD1 (5 bases). Germline V gene data show CDR1 as MGHRA and CDR2 as YSYEKL. There are 15 residues in the CDR3. V lost 3 bases, J lost 3 bases, and 15 bases lay in between. The CDR3 protein is CASSQTSGASYEQYF. The CDR3 DNA reads TGCGCCAGCAGCCAGACGTCTGGGGCCAGCTACGAGCAGTACTTC.

The chain joins TRBV25-1 to TRBJ2-2, with a possible D match to TRBD2 (5 bases). The CDR3 is 13 amino acids. The ends were cut back, 6 bases at V and 3 bases at J, with 8 bases in the middle. CDR1 is MGHDK and CDR2 is SYGVNS in the germline V gene. The CDR3 is CASRPGDTGELFF. CDR3 nucleotide sequence: TGTGCCAGCAGACCCGGGGACACCGGGGAGCTGTTTTTT. The full variable domain, rest sourced from reference TRBV25-1 and TRBJ2-2, is EADIYQTPRYLVIGTGKKITLECSQTMGHDKMYWYQQDPGMELHLIHYSYGVNSTEKGDLSSESTVSRIRTEHFPLTLESARPSHTSQYLCASRPGDTGELFFGEGSRLTVL.

This clonotype occurred a few times. Here the CDR3 reads CSAFVPEQYF. CDR3 sequence (DNA): TGCAGTGCCTTTGTCCCAGAGCAGTACTTC. V usage is TRBV20-1 and J usage is TRBJ2-7; no clear D. Germline-derived CDR1 and CDR2 are DFQATT and SNEGSKA (reference sequence). V lost 6 bases to trimming and J lost 7 bases, with 10 bases between them. CDR3 length: 10 amino acids.

This clonotype was observed a few times. The V and J genes are TRBV11-1 and TRBJ2-3; D not certain. V lost 2 bases, J lost 1 base, and 7 bases lay in between. Germline CDR1 reads SGHAT; CDR2 reads FQDESV (reference sequence). There are 14 residues in the CDR3. The CDR3 region has the DNA TGTGCCAGCAGCTTAATCGTGGGCACAGATACGCAGTATTTT. Its protein product is CASSLIVGTDTQYF.

The rearrangement uses TRBV6-2 or TRBV6-3 and TRBJ1-2; maybe TRBD1 (5 bases). V was cut by 10 bases and J by 2 bases, with 11 bases left in between. Germline V gives CDR1 MNHEY, CDR2 SVGEGT. The CDR3 is made up of 12 amino acids. In DNA, the CDR3 is TGTGCCACCGGGGGATTCAACTATGGCTACACCTTC. Amino acids: CATGGFNYGYTF.

This clonotype was recorded a few times. This chain links TRBV9 with TRBJ1-1; 8 positions agree with TRBD1. V was pared by 2 bases and J by 0 bases, with 6 bases of the junction left unmatched. The CDR3 covers 16 residues. CDR1 and CDR2 (germline): SGDLS, YYNGEE. The CDR3 spells CASSVDRESMNTEAFF. For the CDR3, the DNA is TGTGCCAGCAGCGTGGACAGGGAGAGTATGAACACTGAAGCTTTCTTT.

This clonotype was counted a few times. The rearrangement links TRBV29-1 to TRBJ1-2; D perhaps matches TRBD1 (6 bases). Germline V gene data show CDR1 as SQVTM and CDR2 as ANQGSEA. This CDR3 is built from 13 residues. Trimming took 7 bases from V and 3 from J, leaving 15 bases between them. Written as DNA, the CDR3 is TGCAGCGCTGGAACAGGGATTCACTATGGCTACACCTTC. Its translation is CSAGTGIHYGYTF.

V gene TRBV10-3 combines with J gene TRBJ2-1, with D tentatively TRBD1 (7 bases). The CDR3 consists of 13 residues. Germline V gene data show CDR1 as ENHRY and CDR2 as SYGVKD. Trimming removed 7 bases from V and 10 bases from J, with 17 bases in between. The CDR3 region has the DNA TGTGCCATCACCAGAGCGACAGGGAGGGAGCAGTTCTTC. Amino acid sequence: CAITRATGREQFF.

This clonotype was seen repeatedly, ten times or more. This rearrangement joins TRBV27 to TRBJ2-1; tentative D call: TRBD2 (6 bases). The V end lost 1 base, the J end lost 4 bases, and 17 bases lay between the germline ends. The CDR3 covers 17 residues. Germline-derived CDR1 and CDR2 are MNHEY and SMNVEV (reference sequence). The CDR3 protein is CASSLFSGTPEYNEQFF. DNA of the CDR3: TGTGCCAGCAGTTTATTCTCCGGGACTCCGGAATACAATGAGCAGTTCTTC.

This clonotype was counted only a few times. The gene calls are TRBV6-5 and TRBJ1-5; D unresolved. Germline CDR1 is MNHEY and CDR2 is SVGAGI. Trimming shortened V by 2 bases and J by 0 bases, and 8 bases separated the two germline ends. CDR3 size: 15 residues. CDR3 sequence (DNA): TGTGCCAGCAGTTACGGGCGGAATAGCAATCAGCCCCAGCATTTT. Residues: CASSYGRNSNQPQHF.

A few counts support this clonotype. This CDR3 reads CASSLGSLFSPYEQYV. The CDR3 DNA reads as TGTGCCAGCAGCCTAGGTTCCCTATTTTCTCCCTACGAGCAGTACGTC. J is TRBJ2-7 and V is TRBV7-2; no firm D call. The V end was cut by 5 bases, the J end by 2 bases, with 19 bases between. The germline gives CDR1 SGHTA, CDR2 FQGNSA. This CDR3 has 16 amino acids.

Only a few counts were recorded for this clonotype. The chain carries TRBV27 and TRBJ2-3; unclear D gene. Germline V gene lookup returns CDR1 MNHEY and CDR2 SMNVEV (reference sequence). The ends were cut back, 3 bases at V and 2 bases at J, with 9 bases in the middle. This CDR3 has 14 amino acids. The DNA of the CDR3 is TGTGCCAGCAGTTTTGGGCCCCACACAGATACGCAGTATTTT. As protein: CASSFGPHTDTQYF.

The sample holds many counts of this clonotype. The rearrangement joins TRBV5-1 to TRBJ2-3; possible D gene TRBD2, 7 bases. This CDR3 has 16 amino acids. V shed 1 base and J shed 2 bases, with 14 bases lying between them. Germline assignment: CDR1 SGHRS and CDR2 YFSETQ. The CDR3 region is CASSLRVGGPTDTQYF. Written as DNA, the CDR3 is TGCGCCAGCAGCTTGAGGGTGGGGGGGCCCACAGATACGCAGTATTTT.

As DNA, the CDR3 is TGTGCCAGCAGTGAGACCCGAAACACTGAAGCTTTCTTT. This gives the protein CASSETRNTEAFF. The chain combines TRBV6-1 with TRBJ1-1; D gene ambiguous. The V gene's germline CDR1 is MNHNS and CDR2 SASEGT. V lost 3 bases and J 2 bases, leaving 7 bases between the germline ends. There are 13 residues in the CDR3.

This clonotype turned up a few times. The gene calls are TRBV2 and TRBJ2-1; 10 bases align to TRBD2. The length of the CDR3 is 16 residues. V lost 8 bases to trimming and J lost 4 bases; unmatched junction nucleotides: 11. Germline V gives CDR1 SNHLY, CDR2 FYNNEI. The CDR3 nucleotides are TGTGCCAGCTCCCCTAGCGGGGGACGATATTACAATGAGCAGTTCTTC. Translated: CASSPSGGRYYNEQFF.

This clonotype was counted only a few times. The rearrangement uses TRBV19 and TRBJ2-1, with D possibly matching TRBD2 (6 bases). The V and J ends lost 7 bases and 9 bases respectively, with 19 bases between them. Per the germline V gene, CDR1 is LNHDA and CDR2 is SQIVND (reference sequence). The CDR3 is 14 residues long. The CDR3 sequence is CASTEPWPSAEQFF. CDR3 sequence (DNA): TGTGCCAGTACCGAACCGTGGCCTAGCGCTGAGCAGTTCTTC.

This clonotype has a count of ten or more. The genes are TRBV7-9 and TRBJ1-1; tentatively, D is TRBD1 (5 bases). V was clipped by 2 bases and J by 5 bases, with 9 bases between them. The CDR3 sequence is 13 residues long. Germline V lookup: CDR1 SEHNR, CDR2 FQNEAQ (reference sequence). The CDR3 is CASSLSEGTEAFF. In DNA, the CDR3 is TGTGCCAGCAGCTTATCTGAGGGGACTGAAGCTTTCTTT.

This chain links TRBV6-5 with TRBJ1-3; perhaps TRBD1 as D (5 bases). The CDR3 extends over 16 amino acids. V was pared by 5 bases and J by 0 bases, with 14 bases between. From germline, CDR1 is MNHEY and CDR2 SVGAGI. The CDR3 reads CASSTPGLFSGNTIYF. CDR3 DNA: TGTGCCAGCAGTACCCCGGGACTCTTCTCTGGAAACACCATATATTTT.

This clonotype occurred a few times. The genes are TRBV25-1 and TRBJ2-1; D might be TRBD1 or TRBD2, each matching 6 bases. This CDR3 has 13 residues. CDR1 and CDR2 from the germline V gene are MGHDK and SYGVNS. V was clipped by 7 bases and J by 11 bases, with 18 bases between them. Here the CDR3 DNA reads TGTGCCAGCATGGTCGGAGGGGGACGTAAGCAGTTCTTC. Amino acid sequence: CASMVGGGRKQFF.

The chain employs TRBV5-1 and TRBJ2-1, with 9 bases aligning to TRBD1. Per germline, CDR1 SGHRS and CDR2 YFSETQ. The CDR3 length is 14 residues. The V segment lost 9 bases and the J segment 0 bases; nucleotides outside the gene matches: 4. CDR3 region: CATRTGASYNEQFF. CDR3 sequence (DNA): TGCGCCACTCGGACAGGGGCCTCCTACAATGAGCAGTTCTTC.

This chain links TRBV15 with TRBJ1-4, with D unclear. V was clipped by 0 bases and J by 8 bases, with 13 bases between them. Germline CDR1 and CDR2: LNHNV and YYDKDF (reference sequence). The CDR3 is made up of 15 amino acids. CDR3 nucleotides: TGTGCCACCAGCAGAGATGGGGAGGTCGGGGAAAAACTGTTTTTT. This codes for CATSRDGEVGEKLFF.